This T cell receptor (beta chain) comes out of a study of blood T cell repertoires in COVID-19. Repertoires were generated with immunoSEQ multiplex PCR, while TCRdb's copy carries only in-frame clones and drops some. The sample holds over 200,000 clones, about 91% seen once. Material for sequencing was PBMCs or T cells enriched from blood (not recorded which). The clonotype comes from a woman in her thirties or forties with acute COVID-19.

CDR3 sequence reads: CSVSPPGGQGYTF. DNA for the CDR3: TGCAGCGTGAGCCCCCCAGGGGGACAAGGCTACACCTTC. The chain uses TRBV29-1 and TRBJ1-2; 7 nucleotides align to TRBD1. The CDR3 has 13 amino acids. CDR1 and CDR2 (germline): SQVTM, ANQGSEA. V lost 6 bases, J lost 8 bases, and 12 bases stayed unmatched.